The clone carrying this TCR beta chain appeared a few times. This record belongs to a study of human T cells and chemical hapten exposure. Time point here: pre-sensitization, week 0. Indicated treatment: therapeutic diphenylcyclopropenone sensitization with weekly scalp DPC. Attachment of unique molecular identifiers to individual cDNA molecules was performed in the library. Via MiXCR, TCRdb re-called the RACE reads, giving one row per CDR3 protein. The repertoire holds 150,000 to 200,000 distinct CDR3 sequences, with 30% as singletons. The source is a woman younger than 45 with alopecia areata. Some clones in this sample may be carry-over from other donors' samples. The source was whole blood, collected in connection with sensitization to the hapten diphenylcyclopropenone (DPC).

The CDR3 bases are TGCAGCGTGGACGGACAGGGCATCTATGGCTACACCTTC. Amino acid sequence: CSVDGQGIYGYTF. V usage is TRBV29-1 and J usage is TRBJ1-2, with 8 nucleotides matching TRBD1. Germline V gene lookup returns CDR1 SQVTM and CDR2 ANQGSEA. V dropped 6 bases and J dropped 4; count of bases not matched to a gene: 7. This CDR3 is built from 13 residues.